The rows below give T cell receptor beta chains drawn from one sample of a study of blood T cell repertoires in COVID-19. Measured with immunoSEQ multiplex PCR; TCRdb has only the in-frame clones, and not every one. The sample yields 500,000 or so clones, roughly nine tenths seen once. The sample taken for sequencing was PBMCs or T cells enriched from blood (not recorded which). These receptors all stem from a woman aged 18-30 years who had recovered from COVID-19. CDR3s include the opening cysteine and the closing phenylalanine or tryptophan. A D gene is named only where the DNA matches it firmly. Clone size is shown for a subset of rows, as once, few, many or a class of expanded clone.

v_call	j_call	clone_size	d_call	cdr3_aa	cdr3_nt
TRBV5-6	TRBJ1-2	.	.	CASSLTATGGYTF	TGTGCCAGCAGCTTGACAGCCACGGGAGGCTACACCTTC
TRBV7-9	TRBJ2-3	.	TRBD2	CASSPLMSSGVSDTQYF	TGTGCCAGCAGCCCCCTTATGAGTAGCGGGGTTTCAGATACGCAGTATTTT
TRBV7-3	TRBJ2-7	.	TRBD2	CASSLNQENSGGLYEQYF	TGTGCCAGCAGCTTAAATCAGGAGAATAGCGGGGGGCTCTACGAGCAGTACTTC
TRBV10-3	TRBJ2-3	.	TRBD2	CAIRGGTDTDTQYF	TGTGCCATCAGGGGGGGGACCGACACAGATACGCAGTATTTT
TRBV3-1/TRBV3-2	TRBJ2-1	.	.	CASSLGTPSNEQFF	TGTGCCAGCAGCCTCGGGACTCCCAGCAATGAGCAGTTCTTC
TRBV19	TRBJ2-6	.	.	CASSIEGGPGANVLTF	TGTGCCAGTAGTATTGAGGGTGGGCCTGGGGCCAACGTCCTGACTTTC
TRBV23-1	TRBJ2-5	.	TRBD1	CASSQSRTGIETQYF	TGCGCCAGCAGTCAATCACGGACAGGGATTGAGACCCAGTACTTC
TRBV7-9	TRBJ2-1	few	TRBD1	CASSFGQDDFYNEQFF	TGTGCCAGCAGCTTCGGACAGGACGACTTCTACAATGAGCAGTTCTTC
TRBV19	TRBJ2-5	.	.	CASSIGIRETQYF	TGTGCCAGTAGTATAGGCATACGGGAGACTCAGTACTTC
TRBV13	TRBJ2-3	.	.	CASSLDRSDTQYF	TGTGCCAGCAGCTTAGATCGTTCGGATACGCAGTATTTT